Listed below are T cell receptor beta chains from one sample, sequenced in a study of blood T cell repertoires in COVID-19. The table came from immunoSEQ multiplex PCR; TCRdb's copy has only in-frame clones and leaves some out. The table shows around 72,000 clones, with about nine tenths occurring only once. Input material: peripheral blood. These receptors were collected from a man in his 70s with active or convalescent COVID-19. Each CDR3 is given with its conserved first and last residue. D genes are given only for firm matches. Rows give clone size only sometimes, using once, few, many, or a class for an expanded clone.

d_call: TRBD1; v_call: TRBV20-1; j_call: TRBJ2-5; clone_size: -; cdr3_nt: TGCAGTGCTAGTGGGAGGACAGGGCTAAGAGAGACCCAGTACTTC; cdr3_aa: CSASGRTGLRETQYF
d_call: TRBD2; v_call: TRBV7-3; j_call: TRBJ2-2; clone_size: few; cdr3_nt: TGTGCCAGCAGCTTCGCTACGGGCCTAGCGGGGGCGAACACCGGGGAGCTGTTTTTT; cdr3_aa: CASSFATGLAGANTGELFF
d_call: TRBD1; v_call: TRBV20-1; j_call: TRBJ2-7; clone_size: -; cdr3_nt: TGCAGTGCTAGTGAATTGACGACAGGGTCCAACGAGCAGTACTTC; cdr3_aa: CSASELTTGSNEQYF
d_call: TRBD2; v_call: TRBV29-1; j_call: TRBJ2-3; clone_size: -; cdr3_nt: TGCAGCGTTGTTAGACTAGCGGGAGATTACTTT; cdr3_aa: CSVVRLAGDYF
d_call: TRBD2; v_call: TRBV3-1/TRBV3-2; j_call: TRBJ2-1; clone_size: -; cdr3_nt: TGTGCCAGCAGCCCCAGAACTAGCGGACCCTACAATGAGCAGTTCTTC; cdr3_aa: CASSPRTSGPYNEQFF
d_call: TRBD1; v_call: TRBV10-3; j_call: TRBJ2-3; clone_size: -; cdr3_nt: TGTGCCACCTCCGGGACAGGGGGGTCAGATACGCAGTATTTT; cdr3_aa: CATSGTGGSDTQYF
d_call: -; v_call: TRBV5-1; j_call: TRBJ2-1; clone_size: -; cdr3_nt: TGCGCCAGCAGCTTGCCGTGGACGGGAGTGCTGAGTGGGGTGTCCTACAATGAGCAGTTCTTC; cdr3_aa: CASSLPWTGVLSGVSYNEQFF
d_call: -; v_call: TRBV11-3; j_call: TRBJ2-5; clone_size: -; cdr3_nt: TGTGCCAGCAGCTTAGGTCAGGGGCCCGGAGAGACCCAGTACTTC; cdr3_aa: CASSLGQGPGETQYF
d_call: TRBD1; v_call: TRBV29-1; j_call: TRBJ1-2; clone_size: few; cdr3_nt: TGCAGCGTCGGGACAGGGGGCAACGACTACACCTTC; cdr3_aa: CSVGTGGNDYTF
d_call: TRBD1; v_call: TRBV28; j_call: TRBJ1-2; clone_size: -; cdr3_nt: TGTGCCAGCAGCCAGTCCGTCGGGACAGCTACCTTTTCCTATGGCTACACCTTC; cdr3_aa: CASSQSVGTATFSYGYTF
d_call: TRBD1; v_call: TRBV6-6; j_call: TRBJ1-5; clone_size: -; cdr3_nt: TGTGCCAGCAGCCCGGGGACAGGGGGAATTCATCAGCCCCAGCATTTT; cdr3_aa: CASSPGTGGIHQPQHF
d_call: -; v_call: TRBV4-2; j_call: TRBJ1-3; clone_size: once; cdr3_nt: TGTGCCAGCAGCGCATCAGGGGACTCTGGAAACACCATATATTTT; cdr3_aa: CASSASGDSGNTIYF
d_call: -; v_call: TRBV10-3; j_call: TRBJ1-2; clone_size: -; cdr3_nt: TGTGCCATCAGCACGGATCCGGGACTCAGAAGCTATGGCTACACCTTC; cdr3_aa: CAISTDPGLRSYGYTF
d_call: -; v_call: TRBV5-6; j_call: TRBJ1-2; clone_size: -; cdr3_nt: TGTGCCAGCAGCTTGGGGGACAATAACTATGGCTACACCTTC; cdr3_aa: CASSLGDNNYGYTF
d_call: -; v_call: TRBV18; j_call: TRBJ2-7; clone_size: -; cdr3_nt: TGTGCCAGCTCCACCGGCGAGGCTTCCTACGAGCAGTACTTC; cdr3_aa: CASSTGEASYEQYF
d_call: TRBD2; v_call: TRBV28; j_call: TRBJ2-1; clone_size: -; cdr3_nt: TGTGCCAGCAGTTCATCAAGCGGGAGGGCCGGTCAGGAGCAGTTCTTC; cdr3_aa: CASSSSSGRAGQEQFF
d_call: -; v_call: TRBV15; j_call: TRBJ2-5; clone_size: -; cdr3_nt: TGTGCCACCGGGAGACAAGTCCAAGAGACCCAGTACTTC; cdr3_aa: CATGRQVQETQYF
d_call: -; v_call: TRBV5-5; j_call: TRBJ2-1; clone_size: few; cdr3_nt: TGTGCCAGCAGCTTGGGTGGCTCGTCCTACAATGAGCAGTTCTTC; cdr3_aa: CASSLGGSSYNEQFF
d_call: TRBD2; v_call: TRBV9; j_call: TRBJ2-1; clone_size: -; cdr3_nt: TGTGCCAGCAGCTTCGGACTAGCGGGCTACAATGAGCAGTTCTTC; cdr3_aa: CASSFGLAGYNEQFF
d_call: -; v_call: TRBV18; j_call: TRBJ1-6; clone_size: -; cdr3_nt: TGTGCCAGCTCATACGGGATTAGTAATTCACCCCTCCACTTT; cdr3_aa: CASSYGISNSPLHF
d_call: -; v_call: TRBV6-2/TRBV6-3; j_call: TRBJ2-3; clone_size: few; cdr3_nt: TGTGCCAGCAGTTTAGGTAGAGGTCGCACAGATACGCAGTATTTT; cdr3_aa: CASSLGRGRTDTQYF
d_call: TRBD1; v_call: TRBV28; j_call: TRBJ2-5; clone_size: -; cdr3_nt: TGTGCCAGCAGTTTCCAGGGGACAGATCAAGAGACCCAGTACTTC; cdr3_aa: CASSFQGTDQETQYF
d_call: TRBD1; v_call: TRBV6-6; j_call: TRBJ1-1; clone_size: -; cdr3_nt: TGTGCCAGCAGTTACTCGGGACAGGGAAGCGCTGAAGCTTTCTTT; cdr3_aa: CASSYSGQGSAEAFF
d_call: TRBD1; v_call: TRBV19; j_call: TRBJ1-1; clone_size: -; cdr3_nt: TGTGCCAGTAGTACCCCGGGACAGGGCACTGAAGCTTTCTTT; cdr3_aa: CASSTPGQGTEAFF
d_call: TRBD2; v_call: TRBV5-1; j_call: TRBJ2-1; clone_size: -; cdr3_nt: TGCGCCAGCAGCTTGAATTCGGGGGGCAATGAGCAGTTCTTC; cdr3_aa: CASSLNSGGNEQFF
d_call: -; v_call: TRBV3-1/TRBV3-2; j_call: TRBJ2-7; clone_size: -; cdr3_nt: TGTGCCAGCAGCATGCTTGCTCCCTTCGTGTTAGACGAGCAGTACTTC; cdr3_aa: CASSMLAPFVLDEQYF
d_call: -; v_call: TRBV19; j_call: TRBJ1-1; clone_size: -; cdr3_nt: TGTGCCAGTAGTACCAGGGCCACTGAAGCTTTCTTT; cdr3_aa: CASSTRATEAFF
d_call: -; v_call: TRBV30; j_call: TRBJ1-5; clone_size: -; cdr3_nt: TGTGCCTGGAGGGTAGGGGGTAATCAGCCCCAGCATTTT; cdr3_aa: CAWRVGGNQPQHF
d_call: TRBD2; v_call: TRBV30; j_call: TRBJ2-7; clone_size: once; cdr3_nt: TGTGCCTGGAGTGTAGAGACTAGCCCGATCTACGAGCAGTACTTC; cdr3_aa: CAWSVETSPIYEQYF
d_call: -; v_call: TRBV7-2; j_call: TRBJ2-1; clone_size: once; cdr3_nt: TGTGCCAGCAGCTTAGTGGGGGGCTCCTACAATGAGCAGTTCTTC; cdr3_aa: CASSLVGGSYNEQFF
d_call: -; v_call: TRBV9; j_call: TRBJ2-3; clone_size: -; cdr3_nt: TGTGCCAGCAGCGTAGCTTCGAGCTCTGGAGGGGCAGATACGCAGTATTTT; cdr3_aa: CASSVASSSGGADTQYF
d_call: -; v_call: TRBV6-5; j_call: TRBJ1-1; clone_size: -; cdr3_nt: TGTGCCAGCAGTTACTCTGCTAGCGGCCCTGAAGCTTTCTTT; cdr3_aa: CASSYSASGPEAFF
d_call: -; v_call: TRBV3-1/TRBV3-2; j_call: TRBJ2-3; clone_size: -; cdr3_nt: TGTGCCAGCAGCCAAGGTTGGGCGGGAGATACGCAGTATTTT; cdr3_aa: CASSQGWAGDTQYF
d_call: TRBD2; v_call: TRBV4-1; j_call: TRBJ2-1; clone_size: -; cdr3_nt: TGCGCCAGCAGCCAAGAGGAAAGCGGGAGGTACAATGAGCAGTTCTTC; cdr3_aa: CASSQEESGRYNEQFF
d_call: TRBD1; v_call: TRBV11-2; j_call: TRBJ2-6; clone_size: -; cdr3_nt: TGTGCCAGCAGACCCGGGACAGGAAGCTCTGGGGCCAACGTCCTGACTTTC; cdr3_aa: CASRPGTGSSGANVLTF
d_call: -; v_call: TRBV18; j_call: TRBJ1-1; clone_size: -; cdr3_nt: TGTGCCAGCTCACCACTGCGGAACACTGAAGCTTTCTTT; cdr3_aa: CASSPLRNTEAFF
d_call: -; v_call: TRBV10-3; j_call: TRBJ1-1; clone_size: -; cdr3_nt: TGTGCCATCAGTGAGTACGCCGGGACATCCTCGGCTGAAGCTTTCTTT; cdr3_aa: CAISEYAGTSSAEAFF
d_call: -; v_call: TRBV7-3; j_call: TRBJ1-3; clone_size: -; cdr3_nt: TGTGCCAGCAGCTTAGGGCCCCCGGGATACTCTGGAAACACCATATATTTT; cdr3_aa: CASSLGPPGYSGNTIYF
d_call: -; v_call: TRBV5-1; j_call: TRBJ2-7; clone_size: once; cdr3_nt: TGCGCCAGCAGCTTGGACAGTCCCTACGAGCAGTACTTC; cdr3_aa: CASSLDSPYEQYF
d_call: TRBD1; v_call: TRBV10-3; j_call: TRBJ1-1; clone_size: -; cdr3_nt: TGTGCCATCAGCGGACAGGGAGGAGAAGCTTTCTTT; cdr3_aa: CAISGQGGEAFF
d_call: TRBD1; v_call: TRBV10-3; j_call: TRBJ1-6; clone_size: -; cdr3_nt: TGTGCCATCAGGGGGACAGATAATTCACCCCTCCACTTT; cdr3_aa: CAIRGTDNSPLHF
d_call: TRBD1; v_call: TRBV7-2; j_call: TRBJ1-2; clone_size: -; cdr3_nt: TGTGCCAGCAGCTCCCAGACCGGGACAGCCTATGGCTACACCTTC; cdr3_aa: CASSSQTGTAYGYTF